This is a list of T cell receptor beta chains from one sample in a study of blood T cell repertoires in COVID-19. The repertoire was sequenced with immunoSEQ multiplex PCR; TCRdb's copy has only in-frame clones and lacks some. Here the sample spans hundreds of thousands of clones, 89% being singletons. The source material was PBMCs or T cells enriched from blood (not recorded which). The receptors were sampled from a woman in her twenties or thirties with acute COVID-19. The CDR3 runs from the conserved cysteine through the conserved F or W. Fields, in order: J gene, V gene, CDR3 protein.

j_gene: TRBJ2-2
v_gene: TRBV7-3
CDR3aa: CASSLGQGFGELFF

j_gene: TRBJ1-6
v_gene: TRBV11-2
CDR3aa: CASSLGDRVNSPLHF

j_gene: TRBJ2-5
v_gene: TRBV3-1/TRBV3-2
CDR3aa: CASSQQTGETQYF

j_gene: TRBJ2-1
v_gene: TRBV9
CDR3aa: CASSLPSGGTNNEQFF

j_gene: TRBJ2-2
v_gene: TRBV10-1
CDR3aa: CASSDLAGNTGELFF

j_gene: TRBJ1-5
v_gene: TRBV6-5
CDR3aa: CASRQPAVGQPQHF

j_gene: TRBJ1-6
v_gene: TRBV24-1
CDR3aa: CATGGTAALHF

j_gene: TRBJ2-7
v_gene: TRBV18
CDR3aa: CASSPAEGSTYEQYF

j_gene: TRBJ1-3
v_gene: TRBV5-4
CDR3aa: CASSLGRQGENTIYF

j_gene: TRBJ2-7
v_gene: TRBV7-9
CDR3aa: CASSLTEDHYEQYF

j_gene: TRBJ1-2
v_gene: TRBV28
CDR3aa: CASSPGSRGAYGYTF

j_gene: TRBJ1-6
v_gene: TRBV2
CDR3aa: CASRAPGQGSNSPLHF

j_gene: TRBJ2-7
v_gene: TRBV5-1
CDR3aa: CASRKTDSYEQYF

j_gene: TRBJ2-3
v_gene: TRBV9
CDR3aa: CASSYPGSDTQYF

j_gene: TRBJ1-2
v_gene: TRBV3-1/TRBV3-2
CDR3aa: CASSHLGGTGGDYGYTF

j_gene: TRBJ2-1
v_gene: TRBV24-1
CDR3aa: CATSDSRTGPLQTGQFF

j_gene: TRBJ2-7
v_gene: TRBV12-5
CDR3aa: CASGFGGRTGLDEQYF

j_gene: TRBJ2-3
v_gene: TRBV9
CDR3aa: CASSVTGGLGTDTQYF

j_gene: TRBJ1-5
v_gene: TRBV7-2
CDR3aa: CASSFVFRDRGGSQPQHF

j_gene: TRBJ2-1
v_gene: TRBV6-4
CDR3aa: CASSPSAGGHGEQFF

j_gene: TRBJ1-4
v_gene: TRBV5-1
CDR3aa: CASSTGGGNEKLFF

j_gene: TRBJ2-3
v_gene: TRBV19
CDR3aa: CASSIGGRDTQYF

j_gene: TRBJ2-2
v_gene: TRBV15
CDR3aa: CATSRERQPPPGELFF

j_gene: TRBJ1-4
v_gene: TRBV4-1
CDR3aa: CASSQPGGTNEKLFF

j_gene: TRBJ2-3
v_gene: TRBV18
CDR3aa: CASSPESDTQYF

j_gene: TRBJ2-7
v_gene: TRBV2
CDR3aa: CASRTDSYEQYF

j_gene: TRBJ2-1
v_gene: TRBV19
CDR3aa: CASRPSGLSYNEQFF

j_gene: TRBJ2-5
v_gene: TRBV9
CDR3aa: CASSPHQGPGETQYF

j_gene: TRBJ2-2
v_gene: TRBV19
CDR3aa: CASRLAGTGGTGELFF

j_gene: TRBJ1-1
v_gene: TRBV11-2
CDR3aa: CASSPFWGGGTEAFF

j_gene: TRBJ1-2
v_gene: TRBV5-6
CDR3aa: CASSLDRGHSGYTF

j_gene: TRBJ2-2
v_gene: TRBV9
CDR3aa: CASSLYGTGFTGELFF

j_gene: TRBJ2-7
v_gene: TRBV10-3
CDR3aa: CAISETGGREQYF

j_gene: TRBJ1-1
v_gene: TRBV4-3
CDR3aa: CASSQNAQGAYTEAFF

j_gene: TRBJ1-1
v_gene: TRBV12-3/TRBV12-4
CDR3aa: CASSLTGRTEAFF